This T cell receptor (beta chain) was recovered during a study of T cell changes during pregnancy in multiple sclerosis. Looked up from germline, CDR1 is SGHTA and CDR2 is FQGTGA. CDR3 length equals 15 residues. J lost 8 bases, V lost 2 bases, and 8 bases had no gene match. Profiling relied on immunoSEQ multiplex PCR, and the TCRdb table lists in-frame clones only, not all of them. The sample lists around 50,000 clones, 90% to 95% occurring once. The material sequenced was CD4+ T cells from peripheral blood mononuclear cells, taken in the first trimester of pregnancy. This sequence was found in a female donor with multiple sclerosis, enrolled in a pregnancy study. This chain joins TRBV7-3 and TRBJ2-3; 9 nucleotides line up with TRBD1. DNA for the CDR3: TGTGCCAGCAGCTTATTCCCGGACAGGGGAGTTACGCAGTATTTT. Its protein is CASSLFPDRGVTQYF.